This T cell receptor beta chain comes out of a study of T cell changes during pregnancy in multiple sclerosis. From germline, CDR1 is MNHEY and CDR2 SMNVEV (reference sequence). The CDR3 is 16 residues long. After removal of 6 bases from V and 0 bases from J, the junction contained 11 bases not matched to a gene. The assay was immunoSEQ multiplex PCR, and TCRdb's table has in-frame clones only and misses some. Found here are over 50,000 clones, around 90% of them singletons; the top ten hold 1.5% to 2%. The rearrangement joins TRBV27 to TRBJ2-7; 7 bases line up with TRBD2. Specimen: peripheral blood, collected in the first trimester of pregnancy. The clonotype originates from a female donor with multiple sclerosis, enrolled in a pregnancy study. The CDR3: CASRFYSGRISYEQYF. CDR3 bases: TGTGCCAGCAGATTTTATAGCGGGCGAATCTCCTACGAGCAGTACTTC.